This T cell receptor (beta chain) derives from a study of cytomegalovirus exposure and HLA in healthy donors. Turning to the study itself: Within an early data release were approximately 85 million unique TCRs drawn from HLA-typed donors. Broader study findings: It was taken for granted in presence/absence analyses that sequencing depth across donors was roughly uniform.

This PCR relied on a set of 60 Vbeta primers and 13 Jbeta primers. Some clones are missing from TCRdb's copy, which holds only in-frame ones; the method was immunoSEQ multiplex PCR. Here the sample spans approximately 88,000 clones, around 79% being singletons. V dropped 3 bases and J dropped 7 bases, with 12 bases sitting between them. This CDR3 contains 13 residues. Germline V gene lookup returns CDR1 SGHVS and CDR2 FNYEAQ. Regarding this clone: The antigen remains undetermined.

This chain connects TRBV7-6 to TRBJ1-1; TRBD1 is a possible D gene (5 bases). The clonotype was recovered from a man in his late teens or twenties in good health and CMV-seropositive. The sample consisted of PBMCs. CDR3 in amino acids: CASSLGEDGEAFF. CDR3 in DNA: TGTGCCAGCAGCTTGGGGGAGGACGGTGAAGCTTTCTTT.